A single sample gave rise to the 15 T cell receptor beta chains below, sequenced in a study of blood T cell repertoires in COVID-19. Libraries were prepared by immunoSEQ multiplex PCR; TCRdb keeps only in-frame clonotypes and omits some of them. Counted here are some 210,000 clones, approximately 80% occurring once; the ten biggest clones make up 4.3%. Sequencing was performed on PBMCs or T cells enriched from blood (not recorded which). These receptors all come from a man under 40 with acute COVID-19.

V and J are TRBV5-1 and TRBJ1-6; TRBD1 aligns across 7 bases. Germline V gene lookup returns CDR1 SGHRS and CDR2 YFSETQ. The CDR3 spans 17 residues. V lost 0 bases and J lost 2; bases outside the gene matches: 5. DNA of the CDR3: TGCGCCAGCAGCTTGGAACACAGGGGAGCCTATAATTCACCCCTCCACTTT. Protein sequence: CASSLEHRGAYNSPLHF.

This chain uses TRBV2 with TRBJ2-1; possibly TRBD2 for D (6 bases). Germline V gives CDR1 SNHLY, CDR2 FYNNEI. The CDR3 contains 15 residues. V lost 7 bases and J lost 4, with 17 bases in between. The CDR3 loop reads CASKRNGGAYNEQFF. Written as DNA, the CDR3 is TGTGCCAGCAAAAGGAACGGGGGAGCATACAATGAGCAGTTCTTC.

Details on this clone: The same CDR3 can be traced to other DNA sequences in this sample. CDR3 DNA: TGTGCCAGCAGCTTAGCAGGAGACTATGGCTACACCTTC. Encoded protein: CASSLAGDYGYTF. This chain connects TRBV7-9 to TRBJ1-2, with unresolved D. The germline CDR1 and CDR2 sequences are SEHNR and FQNEAQ (reference sequence). Trimming pared 0 bases from V and 3 bases from J, leaving 5 bases between. The CDR3 runs to 13 residues.

This clone was counted ten times or more. The chain uses TRBV10-3 and TRBJ1-5; tentative D call: TRBD1 (6 bases). Germline V gene sequence: CDR1 ENHRY, CDR2 SYGVKD. Trimming removed 7 bases from V and 3 bases from J, with 10 bases in between. CDR3 length equals 13 residues. CDR3 loop: CAITKGDNQPQHF. The CDR3 DNA reads as TGTGCCATCACGAAGGGGGACAATCAGCCCCAGCATTTT.

The V and J genes are TRBV4-1 and TRBJ2-3; TRBD2 aligns across 10 bases. After removal of 3 bases from V and 1 base from J, the junction contained 4 bases not matched to a gene. CDR3 length: 16 residues. Germline loops: CDR1 MGHRA, CDR2 YSYEKL. Here the CDR3 reads CASSQASGGRTDTQYF. CDR3 nucleotides: TGCGCCAGCAGCCAGGCTAGCGGGGGCCGCACAGATACGCAGTATTTT.

This rearrangement joins TRBV11-2 to TRBJ1-1; 9 bases agree with TRBD1. The V gene end was trimmed by 4 bases and the J gene end by 7 bases; junction bases not matched to a gene: 13. CDR1 and CDR2 (germline): SGHAT, FQNNGV. The CDR3 contains 16 residues. CDR3 region: CASSSYRGRGTGEAFF. The CDR3 DNA follows: TGTGCCAGCAGCTCTTACAGGGGGCGCGGAACAGGTGAAGCTTTCTTT.

V usage is TRBV7-2 and J usage is TRBJ2-3; TRBD2 matches 7 bases. CDR1 and CDR2 (germline): SGHTA, FQGNSA. V shed 5 bases, J shed 4 bases, and the junction held 12 bases outside the gene matches. This CDR3 is 16 amino acids long. The CDR3 DNA reads as TGTGCCAGCAGCGCTAGACGCCCTACTAGCGCAGATACGCAGTATTTT. Residues: CASSARRPTSADTQYF.

The chain recombines TRBV28 with TRBJ2-3, with TRBD2 identical over 8 bases. V shed 11 bases, J shed 5 bases, and the junction held 15 bases outside the gene matches. This CDR3 comprises 15 residues. CDR1 and CDR2 (germline): MDHEN, SYDVKM. The CDR3 sequence is CAASTGGIKGDTQYF. The CDR3 DNA is TGTGCCGCCTCTACGGGGGGGATAAAGGGAGATACGCAGTATTTT.

The rearrangement uses TRBV11-2 and TRBJ2-7; D uncertain. This CDR3 region has 12 residues. V gave up 5 bases and J gave up 6 bases, with 11 bases separating them. Germline V gene sequence: CDR1 SGHAT, CDR2 FQNNGV. CDR3 DNA: TGTGCCAGCAGCCCAGGAAACTTCGAGCAGTACTTC. Protein sequence: CASSPGNFEQYF.

The chain carries TRBV7-9 and TRBJ2-1; 13 nucleotides align to TRBD2. Germline trimming cut 5 bases from V and 7 bases from J; bases unmatched to any gene: 2. The CDR3 has 14 amino acids. CDR1 and CDR2 from the germline V gene are SEHNR and FQNEAQ (reference sequence). For the CDR3, the DNA is TGTGCCAGCAGCATGGGACTAGCGGGGAATGAGCAGTTCTTC. It yields the protein CASSMGLAGNEQFF.

The sample holds a few counts of this clone. The chain employs TRBV6-2 or TRBV6-3 and TRBJ2-2, with 9 bases that match TRBD2. The CDR3 runs to 18 residues. The trim removed 6 bases at V and 4 bases at J, leaving 15 bases unmatched. Germline-derived CDR1 and CDR2 are MNHEY and SVGEGT. The CDR3 loop reads CASSPYPEAGGSTGELFF. The CDR3 nucleotides read TGTGCCAGCAGCCCCTACCCAGAAGCGGGGGGTAGCACCGGGGAGCTGTTTTTT.

The CDR3 nucleotides read TGTGCCAGCAGCCTTGAGGGAACCGGGGGCAATCAGCCCCAGCATTTT. It specifies CASSLEGTGGNQPQHF. The chain is built from TRBV7-9 and TRBJ1-5; unclear D gene. This CDR3 region has 16 residues. CDR1 is SEHNR, CDR2 FQNEAQ, per germline (reference sequence). V dropped 5 bases and J dropped 2 bases, with 16 bases sitting between them.

This clone turned up a few times. This chain joins TRBV18 and TRBJ1-4; 7 bases map to TRBD1. CDR3 length: 16 residues. Trimming cost V 4 bases and J 7 bases; bases outside gene matches: 12. Germline values: CDR1 KGHSH, CDR2 LQKENI. The CDR3: CASSRRLQGSSEKLFF. The CDR3 DNA sequence: TGTGCCAGCTCACGACGTTTACAGGGGTCTTCTGAAAAACTGTTTTTT.

The gene calls are TRBV6-5 and TRBJ1-5; unclear D gene. Deletions cut 7 bases from V and 4 bases from J, with 14 bases between. Germline CDR1 and CDR2: MNHEY and SVGAGI. The CDR3 loop spans 14 amino acids. This chain's CDR3 is CASIPRSGNQPQHF. The DNA of the CDR3 is TGTGCCAGCATTCCCCGCTCCGGGAATCAGCCCCAGCATTTT.

In this sample, this clone turned up once. CDR3 sequence: CASSSRKRGTYEQYF. The CDR3 coding sequence is TGTGCCAGCAGCTCCCGGAAAAGGGGAACCTACGAGCAGTACTTC. V is TRBV7-2 and J is TRBJ2-7, with D tentatively TRBD1 (5 bases). The V and J ends lost 4 bases and 2 bases respectively, with 15 bases between them. This CDR3 comprises 15 residues. Germline CDR1 is SGHTA and CDR2 is FQGNSA.